One sample yielded the 8 T cell receptor beta chains listed below, sequenced in a study of metastatic and nonmetastatic thyroid tumors. Until they underwent thyroid surgery, no patient had received any treatment. TCRdb re-analyzed the PCR reads through MiXCR. The sample records about 18,000 clones, less than 40% being singletons. The specimen sequenced was tumor tissue. These receptor sequences come from a male donor with papillary thyroid cancer or a benign thyroid nodule (not recorded which). Some clones in this sample may be carry-over from other donors' samples.

This clone has more than one count but fewer than ten. The junction does not match germline at one end; this may be a read error. Here the CDR3 reads CASSLGVLGPTEAFF. As DNA, the CDR3 is TGTGCCAGCAGTTTAGGGGTCTTGGGGCCCACTGAAGCCTTCTTT. The chain recombines TRBV28 with TRBJ1-1; D possibly corresponds to TRBD1 (5 bases). The CDR3 sequence is 15 residues long. CDR1 is MDHEN and CDR2 is SYDVKM in the germline V gene. The full variable domain, rest sourced from reference TRBV28 and TRBJ1-1, is DVKVTQSSRYLVKRTGEKVFLECVQDMDHENMFWYRQDPGLGLRLIYFSYDVKMKEKGDIPEGYSVSREKKERFSLILESASTNQTSMYLCASSLGVLGPTEAFFGQGTRLTVV.

This clone was counted between two and nine times. A much larger clone lies one base from this, so it may be a read error. The rearrangement uses TRBV5-1 and TRBJ2-1; possibly TRBD1 for D (6 bases). Germline V lookup: CDR1 SGHRS, CDR2 YFSETQ. The V end lost 4 bases, the J end lost 8 bases, and 7 bases lay between the germline ends. The CDR3 is made up of 11 amino acids. CDR3 nucleotides: TGCGCCAGCAGCCAGGGGTATGAGCAGTTCTTC. It yields the protein CASSQGYEQFF.

This clone is medium-sized within its sample. The chain uses TRBV27 and TRBJ2-7; 10 positions match TRBD2. The CDR3 spans 14 residues. The ends lost 8 bases at V and 4 bases at J; junction bases unmatched: 8. Looked up from germline, CDR1 is MNHEY and CDR2 is SMNVEV (reference sequence). The CDR3 nucleotides read TGTGCCAGCTCAGTAGCGGGAGGAAGGTACGAGCAGTACTTC. Translating it yields CASSVAGGRYEQYF.

This clone came up once. This CDR3 is CASSPTDSTGNTIYF. Here the CDR3 DNA reads TGTGCCAGCTCACCGACAGATAGTACTGGAAACACCATATATTTT. This sequence joins TRBV18 and TRBJ1-3, with a tentative D call TRBD1 (5 bases). Trimming pared 3 bases from V and 2 bases from J, leaving 11 bases between. The length of the CDR3 is 15 residues. Germline lookup yields CDR1 KGHSH and CDR2 LQKENI.

This clone was seen at least ten times. The chain recombines TRBV2 with TRBJ1-2; 12 bases agree with TRBD1. Germline V gene lookup returns CDR1 SNHLY and CDR2 FYNNEI. Trimming took 8 bases from V and 7 from J; bases not matched to a gene: 20. The CDR3 runs to 18 residues. CDR3 bases: TGTGCCAGCCGCCCGGGTCTAGGGACAGGGGGCGCGGATGGTGGCTACACCTTC. Translated: CASRPGLGTGGADGGYTF.

There are many counts of this clone. V usage is TRBV11-2 and J usage is TRBJ2-1; D may be TRBD1 (5 bases). Germline V gives CDR1 SGHAT, CDR2 FQNNGV. Trimming removed 4 bases from V and 9 bases from J, with 13 bases in between. This CDR3 comprises 13 residues. CDR3 nucleotides: TGTGCCAGCAGCTCAGAAGAAGGGGCTGAGCAGTTCTTC. Translated: CASSSEEGAEQFF.

This chain uses TRBV7-6 with TRBJ2-7; 10 bases align to TRBD2. Germline-derived CDR1 and CDR2 are SGHVS and FNYEAQ. J lost 3 bases, V lost 5 bases, and 7 bases had no gene match. This CDR3 has 15 residues. Here the CDR3 reads CASSLSGGGLYEQYF. The CDR3 region has the DNA TGTGCCAGCAGCCTAAGCGGGGGGGGCCTCTACGAGCAGTACTTC.

As regards this clone: At one end, the junction sequence differs from germline, possibly due to a read error. The rearrangement joins TRBV12-3 or TRBV12-4 to TRBJ2-2; TRBD1 matches at 8 bases. The CDR3 is 14 amino acids. CDR3: CASRDRLNTGELFF. The CDR3, as DNA: TGTGCAAGCAGGGACAGGCTGAACACCGGGGAGCTGTTTTTT.